One sample yielded the 26 T cell receptor beta chains listed below, sequenced in a study of T cells after yellow fever vaccination (dated by TCRdb to between 2018 and 2020). The library was generated by 5' RACE. TCRdb records Illumina NovaSeq 6000 as the sequencer. Clones were called with MiXCR by TCRdb after fastp trimmed the public reads at Q25, and only in-frame beta chains were retained. Under each unique CDR3 protein, matching rows form one entry showing the most common genes and DNA. The sample table records a few hundred thousand distinct CDR3 sequences; 3.6% of these occur just once. The ten largest account for around 20% of the sample. The treatment or condition label, read with the paper, signifies: live attenuated yellow fever vaccine strain. Sample: PBMCs, taken on the day of the yellow fever booster vaccination. The receptors here all came from a man between 18 and 35 years old who received the YFV17D yellow fever vaccine.

A word on this clonotype: The conserved phenylalanine or tryptophan normally closing the CDR3 is absent here, so this likely arose from a read error. V usage is TRBV11-2 and J usage is TRBJ1-3; no reliable D call. V was cut by 3 bases and J by 4 bases, with 4 bases left in between. CDR3 size: 12 residues. CDR1 is SGHAT and CDR2 is FQNNGV in the germline V gene. This CDR3 reads CASSLGGNTIYI. The CDR3 nucleotides are TGTGCCAGCAGCTTGGGGGGAAACACCATATATATT.

This clonotype was recorded many times. This sequence joins TRBV4-2 and TRBJ2-5; D not certain. Trimming left V 1 base short and J 7 bases short, with 16 bases between. The CDR3 loop spans 15 amino acids. The germline gives CDR1 LGHNA, CDR2 YNFKEQ. The CDR3 DNA reads as TGTGCCAGCAGCCAAGGAGACCGGGCCAAGGGGACCCAGTACTTC. Protein: CASSQGDRAKGTQYF.

This clonotype was seen repeatedly, ten times or more. The CDR3 DNA reads TGCGCCAGCAGCTTTCGATATCGGGGGGCGAACACCGGGGAGCTGTTTTTT. Protein product: CASSFRYRGANTGELFF. The chain recombines TRBV5-1 with TRBJ2-2; 7 nucleotides match TRBD2. This CDR3 region has 17 residues. The J segment lost 0 bases and the V segment lost 2 bases, leaving 7 bases of the junction unmatched. Per the germline V gene, CDR1 is SGHRS and CDR2 is YFSETQ. Full variable domain (rest looked up from reference TRBV5-1 and TRBJ2-2): KAGVTQTPRYLIKTRGQQVTLSCSPISGHRSVSWYQQTPGQGLQFLFEYFSETQRNKGNFPGRFSGRQFSNSRSEMNVSTLELGDSALYLCASSFRYRGANTGELFFGEGSRLTVL.

This clonotype showed up many times. J is TRBJ1-6 and V is TRBV7-9; TRBD1 matches at 8 bases. Germline V CDR1 and CDR2: SEHNR, FQNEAQ (reference sequence). V was clipped by 5 bases and J by 10 bases; unmatched bases: 7. The CDR3 runs to 14 residues. CDR3 residues: CASSVQGERSPLHF. In DNA, the CDR3 is TGTGCCAGCAGCGTACAGGGGGAACGGTCACCCCTCCACTTT.

In its sample, this clonotype was seen a few times. The V gene is TRBV5-1, the J gene TRBJ2-7; the D gene is possibly TRBD1 (6 bases). This CDR3 is built from 15 residues. V lost 4 bases and J 2 bases, leaving 16 bases between the germline ends. CDR1 SGHRS and CDR2 YFSETQ come from the germline V gene. CDR3 nucleotides: TGCGCCAGCAGCACTCCCCAGGGACAACCCTACGAGCAGTACTTC. Protein: CASSTPQGQPYEQYF.

There are many counts of this clonotype. The chain combines TRBV29-1 with TRBJ2-1; D gene unclear. Germline assignment: CDR1 SQVTM and CDR2 ANQGSEA. Between the trimmed V and J ends, which lost 4 bases and 10 bases, there was a span of 8 bases. This CDR3 comprises 10 residues. The chain's CDR3 is CSVATIEQFF. In DNA form, the CDR3 reads TGCAGCGTTGCCACTATCGAGCAGTTCTTC.

This clonotype was seen many times. J is TRBJ2-7 and V is TRBV2; 7 bases fit TRBD2. This CDR3 region has 15 residues. V lost 1 base, J lost 1 base, and 4 bases stayed unmatched. CDR1 SNHLY and CDR2 FYNNEI come from the germline V gene. The CDR3 nucleotides read TGTGCCAGCAGTGAAGGCCCGGGGGGTTCCTACGAGCAGTACTTC. It translates to CASSEGPGGSYEQYF.

The V call is TRBV4-3, the J call TRBJ2-1; maybe TRBD2 (6 bases). CDR1 and CDR2 (germline): LGHNA, YSLEER. Trimming removed 4 bases at V and 0 bases at J, with 10 bases between. This CDR3 comprises 15 residues. The CDR3 nucleotides are TGCGCCAGCAGCCCTAGCGAAAGCTCCTACAATGAGCAGTTCTTC. Translated, it gives CASSPSESSYNEQFF.

This clonotype was counted a few times. The chain carries TRBV28 and TRBJ1-3; D is undetermined. Germline-derived CDR1 and CDR2 are MDHEN and SYDVKM. V was cut by 6 bases and J by 5 bases, with 11 bases left in between. The CDR3 is made up of 13 amino acids. CDR3: CASRNPTRNTIYF. The DNA for the CDR3 is TGTGCCAGCAGAAACCCTACTAGAAACACCATATATTTT. Full variable domain (missing parts from reference TRBV28 and TRBJ1-3): DVKVTQSSRYLVKRTGEKVFLECVQDMDHENMFWYRQDPGLGLRLIYFSYDVKMKEKGDIPEGYSVSREKKERFSLILESASTNQTSMYLCASRNPTRNTIYFGEGSWLTVV.

The sample holds many counts of this clonotype. The chain recombines TRBV6-5 with TRBJ2-7; 7 nucleotides align to TRBD1. The V gene's germline CDR1 is MNHEY and CDR2 SVGAGI. Trimming took 6 bases from V and 0 from J; bases not matched to a gene: 5. CDR3 length equals 14 residues. The CDR3 DNA follows: TGTGCCAGCAGGGTAACAGGGGCCTCCTACGAGCAGTACTTC. Encoded protein: CASRVTGASYEQYF.

This clonotype showed up many times. The J gene is TRBJ1-5, the V gene TRBV6-5; TRBD1 is a possible D gene (6 bases). CDR3 size: 15 residues. Deletions cut 5 bases from V and 2 bases from J, with 13 bases between. Germline CDR1 is MNHEY and CDR2 is SVGAGI. CDR3 region: CASSTTGSGNQPQHF. The DNA for the CDR3 is TGTGCCAGCAGTACAACAGGGTCGGGCAATCAGCCCCAGCATTTT.

In its sample, this clonotype was seen a few times. The chain has TRBV4-1 and TRBJ2-2, with D perhaps TRBD1 (5 bases). The germline gives CDR1 MGHRA, CDR2 YSYEKL. This CDR3 region has 14 residues. The V and J ends lost 4 bases and 4 bases respectively, with 10 bases between them. The CDR3 is CASSPRQSTGELFF. CDR3 coding DNA: TGCGCCAGCAGCCCCCGACAGAGCACCGGGGAGCTGTTTTTT.

This clonotype was found many times. The rearrangement links TRBV5-1 to TRBJ1-1, with D possibly TRBD1 on 5 matching bases. The germline V gene has CDR1 SGHRS and CDR2 YFSETQ. The CDR3 sequence is 15 residues long. V was clipped by 0 bases and J by 4 bases, with 13 bases between them. CDR3 nucleotide sequence: TGCGCCAGCAGCTTGGAGGGGTTAGGTGGCACTGAAGCTTTCTTT. Translating gives CASSLEGLGGTEAFF. The full variable domain, with the rest looked up from reference TRBV5-1 and TRBJ1-1, is KAGVTQTPRYLIKTRGQQVTLSCSPISGHRSVSWYQQTPGQGLQFLFEYFSETQRNKGNFPGRFSGRQFSNSRSEMNVSTLELGDSALYLCASSLEGLGGTEAFFGQGTRLTVV.

This clonotype has ten or more counts. In DNA, the CDR3 is TGCGCCAGCAGTCAATCCCTCGGGGAAGAGACCCAGTACTTC. It is translated as CASSQSLGEETQYF. This rearrangement joins TRBV23-1 to TRBJ2-5, with D perhaps matching TRBD2 (5 bases). TRBV23-1 is marked as an open reading frame, function uncertain. CDR3 length equals 14 residues. Trimming took 0 bases from V and 3 from J, leaving 8 bases between them.

The sample holds many counts of this clonotype. CDR3 sequence reads: CASSPLAGTGAKNIQYF. The CDR3 DNA reads as TGTGCCAGCTCACCACTTGCGGGAACGGGGGCGAAAAACATTCAGTACTTC. The J gene is TRBJ2-4, the V gene TRBV18; D is tentatively TRBD1 or TRBD2 (6 bases each). Trimming stripped 1 base from V and 4 bases from J, with 17 bases between. Germline V lookup: CDR1 KGHSH, CDR2 LQKENI. The CDR3 runs 17 residues. The full variable domain, completed using reference TRBV18 and TRBJ2-4, is NAGVMQNPRHLVRRRGQEARLRCSPMKGHSHVYWYRQLPEEGLKFMVYLQKENIIDESGMPKERFSAEFPKEGPSILRIQQVVRGDSAAYFCASSPLAGTGAKNIQYFGAGTRLSVL.

The V gene is TRBV28, the J gene TRBJ1-1; D ambiguous. Germline loops: CDR1 MDHEN, CDR2 SYDVKM. There are 12 residues in the CDR3. Deletions cut 8 bases from V and 4 bases from J, with 11 bases between. CDR3 protein: CASQDLGTEAFF. The DNA for the CDR3 is TGTGCCAGCCAGGACCTTGGCACTGAAGCTTTCTTT.

This clonotype was observed many times. The chain is built from TRBV7-2 and TRBJ2-1; the match to TRBD1 covers 9 bases. The junction had 5 bases not matched to a gene; V was cut back by 5 bases and J by 9 bases. The length of the CDR3 is 13 residues. Germline-derived CDR1 and CDR2 are SGHTA and FQGNSA. The DNA for the CDR3 is TGTGCCAGCAGCCTAGACAGGGGGGGTGAGCAGTTCTTC. It encodes CASSLDRGGEQFF.

This clonotype was seen ten or more times. This chain links TRBV4-3 with TRBJ2-5; TRBD2 is a possible D gene (5 bases). Germline CDR1 reads LGHNA; CDR2 reads YSLEER. This CDR3 has 14 amino acids. Between the trimmed V and J ends, which lost 1 base and 7 bases, there was a span of 13 bases. For the CDR3, the DNA is TGCGCCAGCAGCCAAGGGAGGACCCGCGGGACCCAGTACTTC. It encodes CASSQGRTRGTQYF.

This clonotype appeared many times. The gene calls are TRBV5-1 and TRBJ2-7, with D perhaps being TRBD1 or TRBD2 (6 bases each). V shed 5 bases and J shed 0 bases, with 12 bases lying between them. This CDR3 region has 14 residues. CDR1 is SGHRS and CDR2 is YFSETQ in the germline V gene. CDR3 DNA sequence: TGCGCCAGCAGTTCGGGGGCCATCTCCTACGAGCAGTACTTC. It is translated as CASSSGAISYEQYF.

This clonotype came up a few times. The rearrangement joins TRBV20-1 to TRBJ1-6, with a weak D call TRBD1 (5 bases). The CDR3 contains 15 residues. From germline, CDR1 is DFQATT and CDR2 SNEGSKA (reference sequence). V was trimmed by 5 bases and J by 6 bases, leaving 17 bases between them. The CDR3 sequence is CSASSATASNSPLHF. The DNA of the CDR3 is TGCAGTGCTTCATCCGCGACAGCCTCTAATTCACCCCTCCACTTT.

The chain has TRBV4-1 and TRBJ1-4, with TRBD1 identical over 10 bases. Germline V CDR1 and CDR2: MGHRA, YSYEKL. With 1 base clipped from V and 3 bases from J, the junction kept 5 bases outside the gene matches. The CDR3 sequence is 17 residues long. The CDR3 region is CASSQAGQGLANEKLFF. CDR3 coding DNA: TGCGCCAGCAGCCAAGCGGGACAGGGGTTAGCTAATGAAAAACTGTTTTTT.

The chain recombines TRBV6-5 with TRBJ2-1; 10 bases match TRBD2. V shed 6 bases, J shed 7 bases, and the junction held 9 bases outside the gene matches. The germline CDR1 and CDR2 sequences are MNHEY and SVGAGI. The CDR3 contains 15 residues. This CDR3 is CASSYTSGARNEQFF. For the CDR3, the DNA is TGTGCCAGCAGCTATACTAGCGGGGCGAGGAATGAGCAGTTCTTC.

This clonotype was found many times. The chain links TRBV5-1 to TRBJ2-7; 7 nucleotides line up with TRBD1. Germline CDR1 SGHRS, CDR2 YFSETQ. CDR3 length: 15 residues. Trimming removed 7 bases from V and 4 bases from J; junction bases left unmatched: 14. The CDR3 nucleotides read TGCGCCAGCGCCGCTCAGGCAGGGGGTTTGTACGAGCAGTACTTC. Its translation is CASAAQAGGLYEQYF.

This clonotype was seen a few times. The chain joins TRBV20-1 to TRBJ2-1, with D hard to call. This CDR3 has 15 amino acids. V shed 1 base and J shed 2 bases, with 12 bases lying between them. Germline V lookup: CDR1 DFQATT, CDR2 SNEGSKA (reference sequence). The CDR3, as DNA: TGCAGTGCTAGAGCATCAGGCAGTACCTACAATGAGCAGTTCTTC. This sequence encodes CSARASGSTYNEQFF.

This clonotype occurred a few times. The chain employs TRBV9 and TRBJ2-1; D remains ambiguous. The CDR3 length is 12 residues. The V and J ends lost 8 bases and 5 bases respectively, with 11 bases between them. CDR1 and CDR2 (germline): SGDLS, YYNGEE. CDR3 nucleotides: TGTGCCAGTGGACGGCAGAACAATGAGCAGTTCTTC. It codes for CASGRQNNEQFF.

This clonotype occurred many times. V is TRBV7-9 and J is TRBJ2-5, with TRBD2 identical over 14 bases. CDR3 length: 19 residues. Germline CDR1 SEHNR, CDR2 FQNEAQ (reference sequence). The V and J ends lost 5 bases and 3 bases, in that order; junction bases with no gene match: 14. DNA of the CDR3: TGTGCCAGCAGCCGCCTGAAGGGACTAGCGGGGGCTACAGAAGAGACCCAGTACTTC. As protein: CASSRLKGLAGATEETQYF.